The 30 T cell receptor beta chains in this list originate from one sample, sequenced in a study of T cell responses to AZD1222 COVID-19 vaccine. Sequencing was performed with immunoSEQ multiplex PCR; in TCRdb, only in-frame clones are kept and a portion is missing. The profile shows some 140,000 clones, 75% to 90% of them singletons. The source material was peripheral blood, sampled on day 0 of AZD1222 vaccination. These receptors all come from an adult in good health.

The V gene is TRBV7-5, the J gene TRBJ1-2; TRBD1, the table's D call, lacks a check against the DNA. TRBV7-5 is a known pseudogene. This CDR3 has 15 residues. The CDR3 reads CARSFGQGENYGYTF. The CDR3 DNA follows: TGTGCCAGAAGCTTCGGACAGGGGGAGAACTATGGCTACACCTTC.

In nucleotides, the CDR3 is TGCAGCGTTACGGACACAAGGAACACTGAAGCTTTCTTT. This sequence encodes CSVTDTRNTEAFF. The rearrangement links TRBV29-1 to TRBJ1-1; perhaps TRBD1 as D (5 bases). The CDR3 has 13 residues. Germline CDR1 reads SQVTM; CDR2 reads ANQGSEA. Trimming took off 5 bases at V and 1 base at J, with 11 bases between the two ends.

This clone has just one count. V usage is TRBV5-1 and J usage is TRBJ2-3, with 7 positions matching TRBD2. Unmatched junction bases numbered 7, after V lost 0 bases and J lost 3 bases. This CDR3 region has 16 residues. Looked up from germline, CDR1 is SGHRS and CDR2 is YFSETQ. The CDR3 loop reads CASSLAMGRETDTQYF. The DNA for the CDR3 is TGCGCCAGCAGCTTGGCCATGGGGAGGGAGACAGATACGCAGTATTTT.

The genes are TRBV10-3 and TRBJ1-1; maybe TRBD1 (5 bases). The CDR3 is 16 residues long. V dropped 2 bases and J dropped 3 bases, with 16 bases sitting between them. Per the germline V gene, CDR1 is ENHRY and CDR2 is SYGVKD. The CDR3 region is CAISEGGTGRHTEAFF. As DNA, the CDR3 is TGTGCCATCAGTGAGGGGGGGACGGGGAGGCACACTGAAGCTTTCTTT.

In DNA form, the CDR3 reads TGTGCCAGCAGTACCCAGGGGAAGGATGGCTACACCTTC. Its protein is CASSTQGKDGYTF. The V and J genes are TRBV2 and TRBJ1-2; D is perhaps TRBD1 (6 bases). From germline, CDR1 is SNHLY and CDR2 FYNNEI. The CDR3 length is 13 residues. V was shortened by 5 bases and J by 6 bases, with 13 bases between the two germline ends.

Worth noting for this clone: At the DNA level, this CDR3 is encoded by other sequences in the same sample as well. The J gene is TRBJ1-1, the V gene TRBV7-8; D may be TRBD1 (5 bases). V lost 2 bases, J lost 0 bases, and 7 bases lay in between. Germline V lookup: CDR1 SGHVS, CDR2 FQNEAQ. The CDR3 runs 14 residues. The CDR3 here is CASSLQGLNTEAFF. The CDR3 DNA reads as TGTGCCAGCAGCTTACAGGGATTGAACACTGAAGCTTTCTTT.

V gene TRBV6-5 combines with J gene TRBJ1-1; no reliable D call. Germline CDR1 and CDR2: MNHEY and SVGAGI. Trimming removed 7 bases at V and 1 base at J, with 10 bases between. The CDR3 length is 13 residues. The CDR3: CASTPTRNTEAFF. The CDR3 DNA sequence: TGTGCCAGCACTCCGACCCGGAACACTGAAGCTTTCTTT.

This chain connects TRBV6-1 to TRBJ1-3; 7 bases are a match to TRBD1. This CDR3 has 16 amino acids. Germline V gene data show CDR1 as MNHNS and CDR2 as SASEGT. V was clipped by 4 bases and J by 0 bases; unmatched bases: 6. CDR3 coding DNA: TGTGCCAGCAGTGTTACAGGGGCCAGCTCTGGAAACACCATATATTTT. Its translation is CASSVTGASSGNTIYF.

The chain couples TRBV7-9 to TRBJ2-1; the match to TRBD1 covers 8 bases. The trim removed 2 bases at V and 6 bases at J, leaving 6 bases unmatched. This CDR3 comprises 15 residues. CDR1 and CDR2 (germline): SEHNR, FQNEAQ (reference sequence). The CDR3 is CASSLMAGGLNEQFF. CDR3 DNA: TGTGCCAGCAGCTTAATGGCAGGGGGCCTCAATGAGCAGTTCTTC.

J is TRBJ1-1 and V is TRBV19, with 8 bases identical to TRBD1. Trimming took 6 bases from V and 0 from J; bases not matched to a gene: 3. The CDR3 is made up of 14 amino acids. The germline gives CDR1 LNHDA, CDR2 SQIVND (reference sequence). CDR3 residues: CASRVDRVNTEAFF. The CDR3 bases are TGTGCCAGTAGGGTGGACAGGGTGAACACTGAAGCTTTCTTT.

This clone was observed once. The rearrangement uses TRBV14 and TRBJ1-2, with no clear D. Trimming pared 0 bases from V and 1 base from J, leaving 6 bases between. The CDR3 has 14 amino acids. Germline CDR1 SGHDN, CDR2 FVKESK. The CDR3 coding sequence is TGTGCCAGCAGCCAAGAAGCCCTTAACTATGGCTACACCTTC. This encodes CASSQEALNYGYTF.

In DNA, the CDR3 is TGTGCCAGCACCAAACCGACAGGATTCCAAGAGACCCAGTACTTC. Translated, it gives CASTKPTGFQETQYF. The J gene is TRBJ2-5, the V gene TRBV6-5; D might be TRBD1 (6 bases). This CDR3 spans 15 amino acids. CDR1 is MNHEY and CDR2 is SVGAGI in the germline V gene. The V end was cut by 7 bases, the J end by 1 base, with 16 bases between.

This chain uses TRBV24-1 with TRBJ1-1; the D gene is possibly TRBD1 (5 bases). V shed 9 bases and J shed 1 base, with 17 bases lying between them. There are 15 residues in the CDR3. Germline values: CDR1 KGHDR, CDR2 SFDVKD. The CDR3: CATSKGPGGNTEAFF. DNA of the CDR3: TGTGCCACCTCAAAGGGGCCGGGTGGGAACACTGAAGCTTTCTTT.

This clone was seen a few times. The V and J genes are TRBV6-5 and TRBJ1-5; a possible D gene is TRBD1 (5 bases). V lost 6 bases to trimming and J lost 1 base, with 13 bases between them. The CDR3 is made up of 15 amino acids. CDR1 and CDR2 from the germline V gene are MNHEY and SVGAGI. The CDR3 loop reads CASSGTRGSNQPQHF. The CDR3 DNA reads TGTGCCAGCAGCGGGACTCGAGGAAGCAATCAGCCCCAGCATTTT.

The chain recombines TRBV27 with TRBJ1-5, with a weak D call TRBD1 (6 bases). The CDR3 loop spans 18 amino acids. Germline lookup yields CDR1 MNHEY and CDR2 SMNVEV (reference sequence). Trimming took 2 bases from V and 1 from J, leaving 18 bases between them. Here the CDR3 DNA reads TGTGCCAGCAGTTTAAGGGGGGGACGGGAGCGGAGCAATCAGCCCCAGCATTTT. Translation gives CASSLRGGRERSNQPQHF.

With respect to this clone: Since a much larger clone is just one base distant, this may be a read error. V usage is TRBV2 and J usage is TRBJ1-3; D unresolved. The germline gives CDR1 SNHLY, CDR2 FYNNEI. The CDR3 contains 12 residues. The V gene lost 5 bases and the J gene lost 2 bases, with 4 bases spanning the gap. The CDR3 reads CASSFTGNTIYF. Here the CDR3 DNA reads TGTGCCAGCAGTTTTACTGGAAACACCATATATTTT.

This sequence joins TRBV6-5 and TRBJ2-1; 12 bases map to TRBD2. CDR3 length: 14 residues. The germline gives CDR1 MNHEY, CDR2 SVGAGI. J was trimmed by 9 bases and V by 6 bases; bases with no gene match: 6. CDR3 region: CASSLTSGGAEQFF. The CDR3 DNA is TGTGCCAGCAGCCTGACTAGCGGGGGCGCTGAGCAGTTCTTC.

Only one count was recorded for this clone. The V gene is TRBV28, the J gene TRBJ1-1, with D possibly being TRBD1 (5 bases). Trimming pared 1 base from V and 11 bases from J, leaving 8 bases between. CDR1 MDHEN and CDR2 SYDVKM come from the germline V gene. CDR3 length equals 11 residues. The CDR3 DNA reads as TGTGCCAGCAGTTTATCAGGGATGGCTTTCTTT. Its translation is CASSLSGMAFF.

The chain combines TRBV28 with TRBJ1-3; 8 positions agree with TRBD1. After removal of 5 bases from V and 4 bases from J, the junction contained 4 bases not matched to a gene. The CDR3 has 14 residues. Per germline, CDR1 MDHEN and CDR2 SYDVKM. The CDR3 DNA follows: TGTGCCAGCAGTCAGACAGGGGACGGAAACACCATATATTTT. Its translation is CASSQTGDGNTIYF.

The rearrangement links TRBV30 to TRBJ1-1, with D unresolved. CDR1 is GTSNPN, CDR2 SVGIG, per germline (reference sequence). V lost 3 bases to trimming and J lost 0 bases, with 14 bases between them. This CDR3 region has 15 residues. The DNA of the CDR3 is TGTGCCTGGAGGACCCCGAGAGTAATGAACACTGAAGCTTTCTTT. It yields the protein CAWRTPRVMNTEAFF.

J is TRBJ1-5 and V is TRBV7-8, with 7 bases matching TRBD1. The CDR3 is 16 residues long. Trimming removed 2 bases from V and 3 bases from J; junction bases left unmatched: 7. Germline CDR1 SGHVS, CDR2 FQNEAQ. The DNA for the CDR3 is TGTGCCAGCAGCTTACCCCGGGACAGTCCCAATCAGCCCCAGCATTTT. The encoded protein is CASSLPRDSPNQPQHF.

This clone has just a few counts. The chain recombines TRBV29-1 with TRBJ1-2, with D unclear. Germline CDR1 is SQVTM and CDR2 is ANQGSEA. Trimming took off 2 bases at V and 0 bases at J, with 7 bases between the two ends. The CDR3 has 13 amino acids. CDR3 protein: CSVEREANYGYTF. In DNA, the CDR3 is TGCAGCGTTGAAAGGGAAGCTAACTATGGCTACACCTTC.

J is TRBJ1-5 and V is TRBV30; 9 bases line up with TRBD1. V lost 3 bases, J lost 4 bases, and 1 base stayed unmatched. This CDR3 spans 13 amino acids. Germline V gene data show CDR1 as GTSNPN and CDR2 as SVGIG (reference sequence). CDR3 nucleotide sequence: TGTGCCTGGAGCGACAGGGGGAATCAGCCCCAGCATTTT. This codes for CAWSDRGNQPQHF.

The rearrangement uses TRBV5-1 and TRBJ1-2; perhaps TRBD1 as D (5 bases). V was cut by 3 bases and J by 7 bases, with 16 bases left in between. From germline, CDR1 is SGHRS and CDR2 YFSETQ. The length of the CDR3 is 14 residues. The CDR3 sequence is CASSSQGDGFGYTF. CDR3 coding DNA: TGCGCCAGCAGCTCTCAGGGAGATGGGTTTGGCTACACCTTC.

This clone was counted once. V is TRBV2 and J is TRBJ1-5; TRBD1 is a possible D gene (5 bases). The CDR3 has 14 residues. Germline V gene sequence: CDR1 SNHLY, CDR2 FYNNEI. V gave up 6 bases and J gave up 3 bases, with 12 bases separating them. For the CDR3, the DNA is TGTGCCAGCAGCCCTGACAGCTCCAATCAGCCCCAGCATTTT. Translated, it gives CASSPDSSNQPQHF.

This clone was counted once. This chain connects TRBV10-3 to TRBJ2-7, with 10 bases matching TRBD2. The V segment lost 3 bases and the J segment 3 bases; nucleotides outside the gene matches: 5. CDR1 ENHRY and CDR2 SYGVKD come from the germline V gene. The CDR3 covers 15 residues. CDR3 protein: CAISDPSGGLYEQYF. The CDR3 DNA is TGTGCCATCAGTGACCCTAGCGGGGGACTCTACGAGCAGTACTTC.

This chain uses TRBV15 with TRBJ2-1, with 11 bases matching TRBD1. From germline, CDR1 is LNHNV and CDR2 YYDKDF (reference sequence). V trimming: 3 bases; J trimming: 3 bases; junction bases outside the gene matches: 4. The CDR3 covers 16 residues. The CDR3 coding sequence is TGTGCCACCAGCAGGACCGGGACAGGGGGCTACAATGAGCAGTTCTTC. Its translation is CATSRTGTGGYNEQFF.

The chain joins TRBV7-9 to TRBJ1-1; tentative D call: TRBD1 (5 bases). The ends were cut back, 5 bases at V and 7 bases at J, with 14 bases in the middle. Germline-derived CDR1 and CDR2 are SEHNR and FQNEAQ (reference sequence). This CDR3 comprises 13 residues. CDR3 in amino acids: CASSPISGHEAFF. The DNA of the CDR3 is TGTGCCAGCAGCCCTATCTCGGGGCATGAAGCTTTCTTT.

CDR3 coding DNA: TGTGCCAGCAGTTTCCGCAACTATGGCTACACCTTC. Protein: CASSFRNYGYTF. V usage is TRBV28 and J usage is TRBJ1-2; unclear D gene. Trimming took off 3 bases at V and 2 bases at J, with 4 bases between the two ends. Germline assignment: CDR1 MDHEN and CDR2 SYDVKM. This CDR3 has 12 amino acids.

This chain links TRBV5-4 with TRBJ1-1; tentative D call: TRBD1 (5 bases). The CDR3 loop spans 14 amino acids. Germline-derived CDR1 and CDR2 are SGHNT and YYREEE (reference sequence). The V end lost 0 bases, the J end lost 1 base, and 7 bases lay between the germline ends. DNA of the CDR3: TGTGCCAGCAGCTTGGAGGGGACGAACACTGAAGCTTTCTTT. As protein: CASSLEGTNTEAFF.